The 24 T cell receptor beta chains below come from one sample, sequenced in a study of T cell responses to AZD1222 COVID-19 vaccine. TCRdb's copy holds only in-frame clones and misses some; the assay was immunoSEQ multiplex PCR. Here the sample spans 120,000 or so clones, around 90% being singletons. This specimen was peripheral blood, taken on day 0 of AZD1222 vaccination. These receptor sequences come from an adult in good health.

CDR3 region: CASSYEREFVPDTQYF. CDR3 DNA sequence: TGTGCCAGCAGTTACGAGCGGGAGTTTGTACCAGATACGCAGTATTTT. The V call is TRBV6-2 or TRBV6-3, the J call TRBJ2-3, with 8 bases that match TRBD2. J lost 4 bases, V lost 2 bases, and 8 bases had no gene match. The CDR3 runs 16 residues. From germline, CDR1 is MNHEY and CDR2 SVGEGT.

The rearrangement links TRBV19 to TRBJ1-4; perhaps TRBD1 as D (5 bases). Between the trimmed V and J ends, which lost 6 bases and 7 bases, there was a span of 15 bases. CDR3 length: 14 residues. Germline V lookup: CDR1 LNHDA, CDR2 SQIVND (reference sequence). CDR3 loop: CASSGEAGTEKLFF. The CDR3 DNA is TGTGCCAGTAGCGGGGAGGCAGGGACTGAAAAACTGTTTTTT.

This chain joins TRBV7-3 and TRBJ2-1; a weak D match, TRBD2 (5 bases). This CDR3 comprises 14 residues. V lost 5 bases, J lost 1 base, and 9 bases lay in between. Germline V gives CDR1 SGHTA, CDR2 FQGTGA. The CDR3 here is CASSPPGSYNEQFF. In DNA form, the CDR3 reads TGTGCCAGCAGCCCGCCGGGGTCCTACAATGAGCAGTTCTTC. The entire variable domain, with the rest obtained from reference TRBV7-3 and TRBJ2-1, is as follows: GAGVSQTPSNKVTEKGKYVELRCDPISGHTALYWYRQSLGQGPEFLIYFQGTGAADDSGLPNDRFFAVRPEGSVSTLKIQRTERGDSAVYLCASSPPGSYNEQFFGPGTRLTVL.

The CDR3 sequence: CAIAAGGPGNEQFF. In DNA, the CDR3 is TGTGCCATAGCAGCGGGGGGGCCGGGGAATGAGCAGTTCTTC. This chain connects TRBV10-3 to TRBJ2-1; 10 bases align to TRBD2. Germline V CDR1 and CDR2: ENHRY, SYGVKD. The CDR3 has 14 amino acids. J was trimmed by 7 bases and V by 9 bases; bases with no gene match: 9.

The V call is TRBV5-1, the J call TRBJ1-1, with D possibly being TRBD1 (5 bases). The V end was cut by 9 bases, the J end by 3 bases, with 18 bases between. Germline V lookup: CDR1 SGHRS, CDR2 YFSETQ. The CDR3 extends over 14 amino acids. CDR3 in amino acids: CATSEWGGDTEAFF. The CDR3 DNA is TGCGCCACTTCGGAGTGGGGAGGGGACACTGAAGCTTTCTTT. Filled out from reference TRBV5-1 and TRBJ1-1, the complete variable domain reads KAGVTQTPRYLIKTRGQQVTLSCSPISGHRSVSWYQQTPGQGLQFLFEYFSETQRNKGNFPGRFSGRQFSNSRSEMNVSTLELGDSALYLCATSEWGGDTEAFFGQGTRLTVV.

In this sample, this clone turned up a few times. V is TRBV11-2 and J is TRBJ1-4, with D unclear. The CDR3 is 15 amino acids. The germline V gene has CDR1 SGHAT and CDR2 FQNNGV. V was shortened by 5 bases and J by 0 bases, with 10 bases between the two germline ends. CDR3 DNA sequence: TGTGCCAGCAGCGCGAGTTTGGCAACTAATGAAAAACTGTTTTTT. Its translation: CASSASLATNEKLFF. The full variable domain, rest sourced from reference TRBV11-2 and TRBJ1-4, is EAGVAQSPRYKIIEKRQSVAFWCNPISGHATLYWYQQILGQGPKLLIQFQNNGVVDDSQLPKDRFSAERLKGVDSTLKIQPAKLEDSAVYLCASSASLATNEKLFFGSGTQLSVL.

This rearrangement joins TRBV2 to TRBJ1-2; TRBD1 matches at 7 bases. Germline trimming cut 3 bases from V and 6 bases from J; bases unmatched to any gene: 4. The CDR3 covers 13 residues. CDR1 SNHLY and CDR2 FYNNEI come from the germline V gene. The CDR3: CASSDTGDNGYTF. CDR3 sequence (DNA): TGTGCCAGCAGTGATACAGGGGATAATGGCTACACCTTC.

In this sample, this clone turned up a few times. J is TRBJ1-5 and V is TRBV7-2; a possible D gene is TRBD1 (5 bases). Germline CDR1 and CDR2: SGHTA and FQGNSA. V shed 2 bases and J shed 4 bases, with 12 bases lying between them. The CDR3 runs to 15 residues. CDR3 in DNA: TGTGCCAGCAGCTTAAAGGGACGGGGAAATCAGCCCCAGCATTTT. Translating it yields CASSLKGRGNQPQHF.

The chain is built from TRBV6-6 and TRBJ1-3; 9 nucleotides line up with TRBD1. This CDR3 region has 16 residues. The germline V gene encodes CDR1 MNHNY and CDR2 SVGAGI (reference sequence). With 6 bases clipped from V and 4 bases from J, the junction kept 10 bases outside the gene matches. The CDR3 region is CASSHNDRGGGNTIYF. The CDR3 DNA reads as TGTGCCAGCAGCCATAATGACAGGGGGGGCGGAAACACCATATATTTT.

This chain joins TRBV19 and TRBJ1-5, with 12 bases that match TRBD1. Trimming cost V 0 bases and J 5 bases; bases outside gene matches: 5. Germline V gene lookup returns CDR1 LNHDA and CDR2 SQIVND (reference sequence). This CDR3 has 17 residues. The CDR3 loop is CASSIDKGTGGDQPQHF. CDR3 DNA sequence: TGTGCCAGTAGTATAGATAAGGGGACAGGGGGCGATCAGCCCCAGCATTTT. The complete variable domain, with remaining parts taken from reference TRBV19 and TRBJ1-5, reads DGGITQSPKYLFRKEGQNVTLSCEQNLNHDAMYWYRQDPGQGLRLIYYSQIVNDFQKGDIAEGYSVSREKKESFPLTVTSAQKNPTAFYLCASSIDKGTGGDQPQHFGDGTRLSIL.

The chain combines TRBV30 with TRBJ1-2; D remains ambiguous. Germline V gene lookup returns CDR1 GTSNPN and CDR2 SVGIG (reference sequence). Trimming shortened V by 3 bases and J by 8 bases, and 16 bases separated the two germline ends. The CDR3 is 13 amino acids. CDR3 sequence reads: CAWSAVGLGGYTF. The CDR3 DNA sequence: TGTGCCTGGAGCGCCGTAGGGTTAGGAGGCTACACCTTC.

The gene calls are TRBV9 and TRBJ1-3, with 7 bases lining up with TRBD1. J lost 4 bases, V lost 3 bases, and 10 bases had no gene match. This CDR3 spans 16 amino acids. Germline lookup yields CDR1 SGDLS and CDR2 YYNGEE. CDR3 sequence: CASSGGVGQRGNTIYF. CDR3 DNA: TGTGCCAGCAGCGGAGGAGTGGGACAGAGAGGAAACACCATATATTTT.

This chain connects TRBV18 to TRBJ2-7, with TRBD1 matching 8 bases. CDR3 size: 13 residues. The germline gives CDR1 KGHSH, CDR2 LQKENI. The trim removed 3 bases at V and 5 bases at J, leaving 3 bases unmatched. The chain's CDR3 is CASSPDRVHEQYF. The CDR3 coding sequence is TGTGCCAGCTCACCGGACAGGGTCCACGAGCAGTACTTC.

This rearrangement joins TRBV6-5 to TRBJ1-5; the D gene is possibly TRBD1 (6 bases). Germline V CDR1 and CDR2: MNHEY, SVGAGI. The V end was cut by 8 bases, the J end by 6 bases, with 11 bases between. This CDR3 is built from 12 residues. CDR3 in DNA: TGTGCCAGCGGGGGGCTAAGTCAGCCCCAGCATTTT. Translation: CASGGLSQPQHF.

V usage is TRBV27 and J usage is TRBJ1-1; 9 bases match TRBD1. The germline gives CDR1 MNHEY, CDR2 SMNVEV (reference sequence). V gave up 6 bases and J gave up 7 bases; unmatched junction bases: 9. The CDR3 is 14 amino acids. The CDR3, as DNA: TGTGCCAGCAGACAGGGACAGGGTTCTAATGAAGCTTTCTTT. This codes for CASRQGQGSNEAFF.

This clone was found once. This sequence joins TRBV12-3 or TRBV12-4 and TRBJ1-1; a weak D match, TRBD1 (5 bases). The V and J ends lost 8 bases and 3 bases respectively, with 13 bases between them. The CDR3 runs 13 residues. The CDR3 nucleotides read TGTGCCAGCCGCTGGGGGAGTGACACTGAAGCTTTCTTT. It is translated as CASRWGSDTEAFF.

The chain employs TRBV6-6 and TRBJ2-7; 10 positions agree with TRBD2. V lost 4 bases and J lost 6; bases outside the gene matches: 9. This CDR3 is 15 amino acids long. Germline V gene sequence: CDR1 MNHNY, CDR2 SVGAGI (reference sequence). CDR3 DNA: TGTGCCAGCAGTTCAATAGCGGGGGGACGTGTCGAGCAGTACTTC. Amino acid sequence: CASSSIAGGRVEQYF.

The chain is built from TRBV12-3 or TRBV12-4 and TRBJ2-3, with a possible D match to TRBD1 (5 bases). V was trimmed by 3 bases and J by 7 bases, leaving 8 bases between them. The CDR3 extends over 12 amino acids. The CDR3: CASSLGHYTQYF. As DNA, the CDR3 is TGTGCCAGCAGTTTGGGGCACTATACGCAGTATTTT.

V and J are TRBV7-2 and TRBJ1-1; D remains ambiguous. Germline CDR1 and CDR2: SGHTA and FQGNSA. V gave up 5 bases and J gave up 0 bases, with 13 bases separating them. This CDR3 is built from 15 residues. The CDR3 sequence is CASSLGVSMNTEAFF. CDR3 bases: TGTGCCAGCAGCCTGGGCGTATCCATGAACACTGAAGCTTTCTTT.

The rearrangement joins TRBV7-2 to TRBJ2-7; D perhaps matches TRBD2 (6 bases). The CDR3 is 15 residues long. Germline V gene sequence: CDR1 SGHTA, CDR2 FQGNSA. The V gene lost 1 base and the J gene lost 0 bases, with 10 bases spanning the gap. CDR3 region: CASSLGVGSSYEQYF. Written as DNA, the CDR3 is TGTGCCAGCAGCTTAGGAGTCGGGAGCTCCTACGAGCAGTACTTC.

The chain is built from TRBV19 and TRBJ2-5, with D perhaps matching TRBD1 or TRBD2 (6 bases each). The CDR3 spans 15 residues. The V gene lost 4 bases and the J gene lost 5 bases, with 17 bases spanning the gap. In germline, CDR1 is LNHDA, CDR2 SQIVND (reference sequence). DNA of the CDR3: TGTGCCAGTAGTACCAGTTGGAGGGGGACGGAGACCCAGTACTTC. As protein: CASSTSWRGTETQYF.

This clone showed up just a few times. The genes are TRBV18 and TRBJ1-1; 7 nucleotides align to TRBD1. Germline loops: CDR1 KGHSH, CDR2 LQKENI. The CDR3 sequence is 15 residues long. V was clipped by 2 bases and J by 6 bases; unmatched bases: 9. The CDR3 spells CASSPVGTESSEAFF. In DNA, the CDR3 is TGTGCCAGCTCACCAGTCGGGACAGAGTCCTCTGAAGCTTTCTTT.

The chain joins TRBV5-5 to TRBJ2-1; 11 positions match TRBD2. Germline CDR1 reads SGHKS; CDR2 reads YYEKEE (reference sequence). The CDR3 has 19 residues. The junction had 14 bases not matched to a gene; V was cut back by 4 bases and J by 2 bases. The CDR3 bases are TGTGCCAGCAGCCCAAACGCCCTAGCGGGAGGACTCACCTACAATGAGCAGTTCTTC. Its protein is CASSPNALAGGLTYNEQFF.

The V and J genes are TRBV4-1 and TRBJ2-3; no definite D call. The CDR3 runs 13 residues. Germline loops: CDR1 MGHRA, CDR2 YSYEKL. Trimming left V 0 bases short and J 8 bases short, with 9 bases between. CDR3 loop: CASSQDPAGTQYF. The CDR3 DNA reads TGCGCCAGCAGCCAAGATCCGGCAGGTACGCAGTATTTT.